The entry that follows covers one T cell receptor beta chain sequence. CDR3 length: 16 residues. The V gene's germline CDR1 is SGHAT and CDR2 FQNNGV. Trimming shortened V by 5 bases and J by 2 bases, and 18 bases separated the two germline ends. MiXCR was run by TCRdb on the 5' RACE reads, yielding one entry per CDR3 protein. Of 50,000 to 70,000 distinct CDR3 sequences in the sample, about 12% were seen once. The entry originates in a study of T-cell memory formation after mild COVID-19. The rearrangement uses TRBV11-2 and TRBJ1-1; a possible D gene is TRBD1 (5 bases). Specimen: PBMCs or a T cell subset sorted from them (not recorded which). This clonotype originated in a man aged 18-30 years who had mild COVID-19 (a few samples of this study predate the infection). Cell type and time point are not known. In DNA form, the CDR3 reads TGTGCCAGCAGCGTAGTGGACACGGGACTCAACACTGAAGCTTTCTTT. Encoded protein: CASSVVDTGLNTEAFF.